The T cell receptor beta chain described here comes from a study of CD8 T cells in ankylosing spondylitis. Broader study findings: Eight or nine highly homologous variants formed a TCR beta motif that appeared characteristic of ankylosing spondylitis blood.

Each CDR3 protein is one row after TCRdb ran MiXCR on the 5' RACE reads. The sample records approximately 220,000 distinct CDR3 sequences, more than 25% being singletons. On this clonotype itself: Antigen specificity is unknown.

The CDR3 loop spans 15 amino acids. The clonotype originates from a male donor with ankylosing spondylitis or in good health (not recorded which). Material for sequencing was blood, either unsorted or a sorted T cell fraction (not recorded which). The chain uses TRBV21-1 and TRBJ2-7; the D call in the table, TRBD1, was not verified against the DNA. TRBV21-1 is tagged as a pseudogene. This chain's CDR3 is CASSTRGGEGYEQYF. CDR3 coding DNA: TGTGCCAGCAGCACCCGAGGGGGGGAAGGGTACGAGCAGTACTTC.